Presented here are 15 T cell receptor beta chains from one specimen sequenced in a study of T-cell memory formation after mild COVID-19. MiXCR, applied by TCRdb to the 5' RACE reads, yields one record per CDR3 protein. The sample includes roughly 130,000 distinct CDR3 sequences, about a sixth seen only once; the top ten take approximately 15%. Specimen: PBMCs or a T cell subset sorted from them (not recorded which). The receptors derive from an adult woman who had mild COVID-19 (a few samples of this study predate the infection). Cell type and time point are not known.

This clonotype was recorded at least ten times. This sequence joins TRBV5-1 and TRBJ2-7, with D hard to call. The CDR3 consists of 14 residues. The ends were cut back, 0 bases at V and 2 bases at J, with 9 bases in the middle. Germline CDR1 and CDR2: SGHRS and YFSETQ. Here the CDR3 DNA reads TGCGCCAGCAGCTTGGAACAGCCCACCTACGAGCAGTACTTC. This gives the protein CASSLEQPTYEQYF. The full variable domain, with the rest looked up from reference TRBV5-1 and TRBJ2-7, is KAGVTQTPRYLIKTRGQQVTLSCSPISGHRSVSWYQQTPGQGLQFLFEYFSETQRNKGNFPGRFSGRQFSNSRSEMNVSTLELGDSALYLCASSLEQPTYEQYFGPGTRLTVT.

In this sample, this clonotype turned up a few times. This chain links TRBV7-9 with TRBJ1-2; 7 bases agree with TRBD1. CDR1 is SEHNR and CDR2 is FQNEAQ in the germline V gene (reference sequence). V gave up 3 bases and J gave up 0 bases; unmatched junction bases: 16. This CDR3 comprises 19 residues. The DNA for the CDR3 is TGTGCCAGCAGCTTCAAAAGAGGGGGCAGCCCGATATCTAACTATGGCTACACCTTC. It is translated as CASSFKRGGSPISNYGYTF.

This sequence joins TRBV29-1 and TRBJ2-7; no clear D. V shed 1 base and J shed 5 bases, with 12 bases lying between them. From germline, CDR1 is SQVTM and CDR2 ANQGSEA. This CDR3 region has 13 residues. DNA for the CDR3: TGCAGCGTTGAAGTCCTCAGTGCCAACGAGCAGTACTTC. It specifies CSVEVLSANEQYF.

The V and J genes are TRBV20-1 and TRBJ2-3; D remains ambiguous. This CDR3 has 13 residues. Germline assignment: CDR1 DFQATT and CDR2 SNEGSKA (reference sequence). V dropped 6 bases and J dropped 0 bases, with 10 bases sitting between them. In DNA, the CDR3 is TGCAGTGCGAGTGCCAAGAGCACAGATACGCAGTATTTT. Amino acids: CSASAKSTDTQYF.

The chain joins TRBV29-1 to TRBJ2-5, with 7 bases identical to TRBD2. With 5 bases clipped from V and 5 bases from J, the junction kept 14 bases outside the gene matches. The germline V gene has CDR1 SQVTM and CDR2 ANQGSEA. The CDR3 spans 15 residues. The chain's CDR3 is CSVSPGLEARETQYF. DNA of the CDR3: TGCAGCGTTTCTCCCGGACTAGAGGCGAGGGAGACCCAGTACTTC.

This clonotype was counted between two and nine times. The rearrangement uses TRBV5-1 and TRBJ2-5; the D gene could be TRBD1 or TRBD2 (5 bases each). Trimming left V 3 bases short and J 1 base short, with 16 bases between. From germline, CDR1 is SGHRS and CDR2 YFSETQ. CDR3 length: 16 residues. DNA of the CDR3: TGCGCCAGCAGCTCCTCGGGTGGGGGACCCCAAGAGACCCAGTACTTC. Translation gives CASSSSGGGPQETQYF. Complete variable domain (other parts from reference TRBV5-1 and TRBJ2-5): KAGVTQTPRYLIKTRGQQVTLSCSPISGHRSVSWYQQTPGQGLQFLFEYFSETQRNKGNFPGRFSGRQFSNSRSEMNVSTLELGDSALYLCASSSSGGGPQETQYFGPGTRLLVL.

The V call is TRBV7-3, the J call TRBJ1-1; D gene unclear. The V and J ends lost 2 bases and 3 bases respectively, with 7 bases between them. Germline-derived CDR1 and CDR2 are SGHTA and FQGTGA. This CDR3 has 13 residues. The CDR3 DNA reads TGTGCCAGCAGCTTAGGTTTTTACACTGAAGCTTTCTTT. Protein sequence: CASSLGFYTEAFF.

This clonotype was seen a handful of times. Here the CDR3 reads CASRQGINEKLFF. The CDR3 DNA reads TGTGCCAGCCGACAGGGTATTAATGAAAAACTGTTTTTT. The chain links TRBV2 to TRBJ1-4; 7 nucleotides agree with TRBD1. J gave up 4 bases and V 8 bases, and 4 bases lay outside the gene matches. The CDR3 has 13 amino acids. CDR1 and CDR2 (germline): SNHLY, FYNNEI.

This clonotype was observed a handful of times. The V call is TRBV27, the J call TRBJ2-3; D not resolved. CDR3 size: 15 residues. Germline loops: CDR1 MNHEY, CDR2 SMNVEV (reference sequence). V was pared by 7 bases and J by 0 bases, with 14 bases between. The CDR3 DNA reads TGTGCCAGCAATCTCCGCTTACAGAGCACAGATACGCAGTATTTT. Translated, it gives CASNLRLQSTDTQYF.

This chain joins TRBV12-3 or TRBV12-4 and TRBJ2-7; D unclear. Trimming took off 3 bases at V and 4 bases at J, with 13 bases between the two ends. The CDR3 is 14 residues long. In DNA form, the CDR3 reads TGTGCCAGCAGTTTGGAGTGGCCCACTTACGAGCAGTACTTC. This sequence encodes CASSLEWPTYEQYF.

The rearrangement uses TRBV11-2 and TRBJ2-7; 12 bases agree with TRBD1. J was trimmed by 6 bases and V by 5 bases; bases with no gene match: 11. Germline CDR1 reads SGHAT; CDR2 reads FQNNGV. This CDR3 is 16 amino acids long. For the CDR3, the DNA is TGTGCCAGCAGCCCCCGGGACAGGGGGCTTGGGAGCGAGCAGTACTTC. Amino acid sequence: CASSPRDRGLGSEQYF.

This chain links TRBV15 with TRBJ2-1; 8 bases fit TRBD2. There are 16 residues in the CDR3. Germline V gene sequence: CDR1 LNHNV, CDR2 YYDKDF (reference sequence). The V gene end was trimmed by 1 base and the J gene end by 4 bases; junction bases not matched to a gene: 6. CDR3 DNA: TGTGCCACCAGCAGAGGATCAGCGGGAGCATACAATGAGCAGTTCTTC. Amino acid sequence: CATSRGSAGAYNEQFF. The variable domain in full, with the rest retrieved from reference TRBV15 and TRBJ2-1, is DAMVIQNPRYQVTQFGKPVTLSCSQTLNHNVMYWYQQKSSQAPKLLFHYYDKDFNNEADTPDNFQSRRPNTSFCFLDIRSPGLGDTAMYLCATSRGSAGAYNEQFFGPGTRLTVL.

This clonotype was seen more than once but under ten times. V and J are TRBV7-2 and TRBJ2-1; the D is unclear. The ends were cut back, 5 bases at V and 10 bases at J, with 18 bases in the middle. The germline CDR1 and CDR2 sequences are SGHTA and FQGNSA. The CDR3 spans 14 residues. CDR3 protein: CASSKNVARWEQFF. Written as DNA, the CDR3 is TGTGCCAGCAGCAAAAATGTGGCGAGGTGGGAGCAGTTCTTC.

This clonotype was seen ten or more times. The chain combines TRBV5-1 with TRBJ2-1; 10 nucleotides agree with TRBD1. After removal of 3 bases from V and 8 bases from J, the junction contained 14 bases not matched to a gene. The CDR3 loop spans 17 amino acids. Per the germline V gene, CDR1 is SGHRS and CDR2 is YFSETQ. The CDR3 sequence: CASSSPIRDRGGDEQFF. The CDR3 DNA follows: TGCGCCAGCAGCTCCCCGATACGGGACAGGGGAGGCGATGAGCAGTTCTTC.

This clonotype was seen a few times. The V gene is TRBV12-3 or TRBV12-4, the J gene TRBJ2-4; D may correspond to TRBD1 or TRBD2 (6 bases each). V lost 4 bases to trimming and J lost 0 bases, with 16 bases between them. The CDR3 length is 17 residues. This CDR3 is CASSSRGQTLAKNIQYF. The CDR3 DNA follows: TGTGCCAGCAGTTCACGGGGGCAGACACTAGCCAAAAACATTCAGTACTTC.